A single sample gave rise to the 22 T cell receptor beta chains below, sequenced in a study of blood T cell repertoires in COVID-19. This table comes from immunoSEQ multiplex PCR, and its TCRdb copy is limited to in-frame clones, with some not included. The sample includes 150,000 to 200,000 clones, about 75% of them seen just once. The source material was peripheral blood. The receptor source for this set is a woman in her 70s with acute or convalescent COVID-19.

A single count supports this clone. This chain links TRBV2 with TRBJ1-6; 9 nucleotides match TRBD1. The CDR3 has 14 amino acids. J gave up 7 bases and V 6 bases, and 4 bases lay outside the gene matches. Per the germline V gene, CDR1 is SNHLY and CDR2 is FYNNEI. The CDR3 is CASRGQGTNSPLHF. The DNA for the CDR3 is TGTGCCAGCAGGGGACAGGGCACCAATTCACCCCTCCACTTT.

The CDR3 reads CASSSGQGAPLHF. In DNA, the CDR3 is TGTGCCAGCTCATCCGGGCAGGGGGCACCCCTCCACTTT. The V call is TRBV18, the J call TRBJ1-6; 7 positions match TRBD1. CDR1 is KGHSH and CDR2 is LQKENI in the germline V gene. The V gene end was trimmed by 5 bases and the J gene end by 11 bases; junction bases not matched to a gene: 6. The CDR3 length is 13 residues. Complete variable domain (other parts from reference TRBV18 and TRBJ1-6): NAGVMQNPRHLVRRRGQEARLRCSPMKGHSHVYWYRQLPEEGLKFMVYLQKENIIDESGMPKERFSAEFPKEGPSILRIQQVVRGDSAAYFCASSSGQGAPLHFGNGTRLTVT.

J is TRBJ1-2 and V is TRBV5-1, with D hard to call. V lost 0 bases and J 4 bases, leaving 10 bases between the germline ends. This CDR3 is built from 14 residues. Germline V CDR1 and CDR2: SGHRS, YFSETQ. CDR3 sequence: CASSLGQKAYGYTF. CDR3 in DNA: TGCGCCAGCAGCTTGGGACAAAAAGCCTATGGCTACACCTTC.

This clone showed up just a few times. The CDR3 DNA follows: TGTGCCAGCAGACTGGGCCCGGTAGGCAATCAGCCCCAGCATTTT. Translating gives CASRLGPVGNQPQHF. This chain joins TRBV27 and TRBJ1-5; no clear D. The CDR3 is made up of 15 amino acids. V was trimmed by 6 bases and J by 2 bases, leaving 14 bases between them. Germline V gene data show CDR1 as MNHEY and CDR2 as SMNVEV (reference sequence).

The rearrangement links TRBV6-1 to TRBJ2-5, with 8 bases identical to TRBD1. This CDR3 spans 17 amino acids. Trimming at V came to 0 bases and at J to 4 bases, leaving 10 bases not matched to a gene. The germline gives CDR1 MNHNS, CDR2 SASEGT. This CDR3 is CASSEARWADRGETQYF. The DNA of the CDR3 is TGTGCCAGCAGTGAAGCCAGATGGGCCGACAGGGGAGAGACCCAGTACTTC.

The V gene is TRBV6-5, the J gene TRBJ2-7, with 11 bases lining up with TRBD2. CDR3 length: 16 residues. Germline V gene sequence: CDR1 MNHEY, CDR2 SVGAGI. V shed 0 bases, J shed 5 bases, and the junction held 6 bases outside the gene matches. The CDR3 coding sequence is TGTGCCAGCAGTTACTCTTCGGCTAGCGGGAGGAACGAGCAGTACTTC. Protein: CASSYSSASGRNEQYF.

The rearrangement uses TRBV5-1 and TRBJ2-5; 8 bases agree with TRBD2. The end of the DNA aligns better with TRBJ2-7, so the J call may be wrong. The CDR3 sequence is 14 residues long. Germline V CDR1 and CDR2: SGHRS, YFSETQ. The CDR3 sequence is CASSFTSGSYEQYF. The CDR3 DNA reads TGCGCCAGCAGTTTCACTAGCGGCTCCTACGAGCAGTACTTC.

The chain links TRBV15 to TRBJ2-7; 11 bases map to TRBD1. Losses at the gene ends were 1 base for V and 3 bases for J; bases not matched to a gene: 2. Germline V gene sequence: CDR1 LNHNV, CDR2 YYDKDF (reference sequence). The CDR3 covers 15 residues. CDR3 nucleotides: TGTGCCACCAGCAGAGGGGGACAGGGGGACTACGAGCAGTACTTC. This encodes CATSRGGQGDYEQYF.

This rearrangement joins TRBV6-1 to TRBJ1-4; 7 bases are a match to TRBD1. The CDR3 contains 15 residues. The trim removed 1 base at V and 4 bases at J, leaving 3 bases unmatched. Germline V gene lookup returns CDR1 MNHNS and CDR2 SASEGT. CDR3 loop: CASSEGDSLNEKLFF. CDR3 nucleotide sequence: TGTGCCAGCAGTGAAGGGGACAGCCTTAATGAAAAACTGTTTTTT.

This clone appeared a few times. The chain joins TRBV7-6 to TRBJ1-1, with D maybe TRBD1 (5 bases). This CDR3 contains 19 residues. V was shortened by 0 bases and J by 4 bases, with 24 bases between the two germline ends. Per germline, CDR1 SGHVS and CDR2 FNYEAQ. The CDR3 DNA sequence: TGTGCCAGCAGCTTAGCGATAAGACAGCACCGCAACCGTTTCACTGAAGCTTTCTTT. It specifies CASSLAIRQHRNRFTEAFF. The full variable domain, completed using reference TRBV7-6 and TRBJ1-1, is GAGVSQSPRYKVTKRGQDVALRCDPISGHVSLYWYRQALGQGPEFLTYFNYEAQQDKSGLPNDRFSAERPEGSISTLTIQRTEQRDSAMYRCASSLAIRQHRNRFTEAFFGQGTRLTVV.

V gene TRBV7-2 combines with J gene TRBJ2-2, with 9 bases fitting TRBD1. The V gene's germline CDR1 is SGHTA and CDR2 FQGNSA. Trimming removed 5 bases from V and 7 bases from J; junction bases left unmatched: 14. The CDR3 consists of 17 residues. CDR3 bases: TGTGCCAGCAGCCCACCTCTAGGGACAGGGAATGGCGGGGAGCTGTTTTTT. Residues: CASSPPLGTGNGGELFF.

V usage is TRBV19 and J usage is TRBJ2-2, with 9 bases that match TRBD1. CDR3 length: 16 residues. Germline-derived CDR1 and CDR2 are LNHDA and SQIVND (reference sequence). V was clipped by 6 bases and J by 4 bases; unmatched bases: 9. CDR3 coding DNA: TGTGCCAGTAGCGTAACAGGGGGCATAGTCACCGGGGAGCTGTTTTTT. Translating it yields CASSVTGGIVTGELFF.

The chain employs TRBV7-2 and TRBJ2-1, with D unclear. CDR1 and CDR2 (germline): SGHTA, FQGNSA. CDR3 length: 11 amino acids. V was pared by 4 bases and J by 6 bases, with 4 bases between. Here the CDR3 DNA reads TGTGCCAGCAGCTCATCCAATGAGCAGTTCTTC. Its translation: CASSSSNEQFF.

The chain is built from TRBV7-2 and TRBJ2-1; 10 nucleotides align to TRBD2. CDR1 and CDR2 from the germline V gene are SGHTA and FQGNSA. V lost 4 bases, J lost 2 bases, and 5 bases stayed unmatched. There are 16 residues in the CDR3. The chain's CDR3 is CASSWGAGGPYNEQFF. The CDR3 coding sequence is TGTGCCAGCAGCTGGGGAGCGGGAGGGCCCTACAATGAGCAGTTCTTC.

The chain links TRBV29-1 to TRBJ2-5; D gene ambiguous. The germline V gene has CDR1 SQVTM and CDR2 ANQGSEA. CDR3 length equals 12 residues. The ends were cut back, 6 bases at V and 0 bases at J, with 8 bases in the middle. The CDR3 coding sequence is TGCAGCGTCCGACAACACCAAGAGACCCAGTACTTC. This codes for CSVRQHQETQYF.

V is TRBV2 and J is TRBJ1-1, with no clear D. V dropped 8 bases and J dropped 5 bases, with 15 bases sitting between them. Germline CDR1 and CDR2: SNHLY and FYNNEI. The CDR3 loop spans 13 amino acids. In DNA form, the CDR3 reads TGTGCCAGCGCACAACAGTATAGTACTGAAGCTTTCTTT. Its protein product is CASAQQYSTEAFF.

V and J are TRBV7-8 and TRBJ1-3; 10 bases agree with TRBD1. The germline V gene has CDR1 SGHVS and CDR2 FQNEAQ. V lost 1 base and J lost 0; bases outside the gene matches: 18. The CDR3 has 22 residues. The CDR3 loop reads CASSLGSSRDRGRFGSGNTIYF. CDR3 nucleotides: TGTGCCAGCAGCTTAGGTTCGTCTCGGGACAGGGGAAGGTTCGGCTCTGGAAACACCATATATTTT.

The chain is built from TRBV25-1 and TRBJ2-7; D remains ambiguous. The CDR3 consists of 11 residues. Trimming pared 3 bases from V and 3 bases from J, leaving 3 bases between. Germline values: CDR1 MGHDK, CDR2 SYGVNS. The CDR3 bases are TGTGCCAGCAGTGACTTCTACGAGCAGTACTTC. It yields the protein CASSDFYEQYF.

This chain links TRBV7-3 with TRBJ2-5, with TRBD2 identical over 8 bases. V lost 0 bases, J lost 5 bases, and 5 bases stayed unmatched. Germline CDR1 is SGHTA and CDR2 is FQGTGA. The CDR3 spans 15 residues. This CDR3 reads CASSLTGLGLETQYF. The CDR3 DNA follows: TGTGCCAGCAGCTTAACGGGACTAGGGTTGGAGACCCAGTACTTC.

This chain joins TRBV5-1 and TRBJ1-2; TRBD1 aligns across 8 bases. This CDR3 spans 16 amino acids. V lost 0 bases, J lost 6 bases, and 10 bases stayed unmatched. The germline V gene has CDR1 SGHRS and CDR2 YFSETQ. The CDR3 DNA follows: TGCGCCAGCAGCTTGGACAGGGGGAATGCGCGGGATGGCTACACCTTC. Encoded protein: CASSLDRGNARDGYTF.

The gene calls are TRBV5-6 and TRBJ1-2; 7 nucleotides agree with TRBD1. Germline CDR1 and CDR2: SGHDT and YYEEEE. The CDR3 is 14 amino acids. Trimming at V came to 5 bases and at J to 2 bases, leaving 6 bases not matched to a gene. This CDR3 is CASRKNRGNYGYTF. CDR3 nucleotide sequence: TGTGCCAGCAGGAAGAACAGGGGAAACTATGGCTACACCTTC.

The chain has TRBV5-4 and TRBJ2-5; D gene uncertain. Germline lookup yields CDR1 SGHNT and CDR2 YYREEE (reference sequence). This CDR3 has 15 amino acids. Trimming left V 4 bases short and J 2 bases short, with 15 bases between. Here the CDR3 reads CASSPRELPQETQYF. For the CDR3, the DNA is TGTGCCAGCAGCCCCCGTGAGCTGCCACAAGAGACCCAGTACTTC.